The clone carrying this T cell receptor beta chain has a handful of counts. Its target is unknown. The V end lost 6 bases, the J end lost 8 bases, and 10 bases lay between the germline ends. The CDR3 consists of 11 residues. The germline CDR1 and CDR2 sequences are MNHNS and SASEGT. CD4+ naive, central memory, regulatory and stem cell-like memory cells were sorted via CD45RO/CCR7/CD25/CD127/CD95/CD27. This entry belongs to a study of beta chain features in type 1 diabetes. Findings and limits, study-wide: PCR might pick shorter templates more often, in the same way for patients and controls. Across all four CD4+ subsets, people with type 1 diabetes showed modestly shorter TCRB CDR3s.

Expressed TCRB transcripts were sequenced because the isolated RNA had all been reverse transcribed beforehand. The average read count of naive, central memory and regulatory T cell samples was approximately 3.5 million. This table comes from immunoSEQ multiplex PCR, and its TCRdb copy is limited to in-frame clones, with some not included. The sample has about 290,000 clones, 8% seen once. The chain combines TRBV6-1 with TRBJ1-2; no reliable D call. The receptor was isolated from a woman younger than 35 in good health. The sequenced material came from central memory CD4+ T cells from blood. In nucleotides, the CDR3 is TGTGCCAGCAGAAAGGGTAGCGGCTACACCTTC. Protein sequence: CASRKGSGYTF.